The source of this TCR beta chain is a study of breast tumors, draining lymph nodes, adjacent tissues. From the multiplex PCR reads, TCRdb called clonotypes with MiXCR, one entry per CDR3 protein. Altogether approximately 150,000 distinct CDR3 sequences are present, approximately 32% being singletons, with the ten largest covering roughly 2.2%. This clonotype has at least ten counts. The antigen is not known. Germline CDR1 and CDR2: DFQATT and SNEGSKA (reference sequence). This CDR3 region has 15 residues. Losses at the gene ends were 0 bases for V and 3 bases for J; bases not matched to a gene: 6. Whole-study findings and limits: Compared with lymph nodes, tumors were less diverse; compared with nontumor tissue, more. Data fit most tumor T cells coming from lymph node, expanding in tumor. Data only fit, rather than demonstrated, lymph node origin of most tumor T cells. Luminal-like breast cancer showed significantly greater tumor-nontumor repertoire similarity than basal-like breast cancer did.

Breast cancer patients provided tissue from their axillary draining lymph nodes. The sequence was collected from a female donor with breast cancer. Some clones in this sample may be carry-over from other donors' samples. Input material: axillary lymph node tissue. This rearrangement joins TRBV20-1 to TRBJ2-5, with 8 bases that match TRBD1. The CDR3 spells CSAREAGGLEETQYF. CDR3 in DNA: TGCAGTGCTAGAGAGGCAGGGGGCTTGGAAGAGACCCAGTACTTC.